This is a list of T cell receptor beta chains from one sample in a study of CD8 T cells in Susac syndrome. TCRdb called the immunoSEQ multiplex PCR reads again in MiXCR, with one record for every CDR3 protein. Here the sample spans approximately 260,000 distinct CDR3 sequences, about 96% being singletons. Sequencing was done on a sample of CD4+ T cells from PBMCs. The receptors shown here come from a human donor with Susac syndrome. Both conserved end residues are part of each CDR3. Fields, in order: clone size, D gene, J gene, CDR3 length, V gene, CDR3 protein. D genes are given only for firm matches. A row's size may be missing; if present it is once, few, many or a size class.

size: .
D: TRBD2
J: TRBJ2-7
length: 18
V: TRBV5-4
CDR3: CASSLAVTSGRSTYEQYF

size: once
D: TRBD2
J: TRBJ2-1
length: 17
V: TRBV4-1
CDR3: CASSQVQRTSGYNEQFF

size: once
D: .
J: TRBJ2-1
length: 15
V: TRBV27
CDR3: CASRFIGSSYNEQFF

size: .
D: .
J: TRBJ2-1
length: 11
V: TRBV30
CDR3: CAWSIRGEQFF

size: .
D: TRBD1
J: TRBJ1-2
length: 14
V: TRBV28
CDR3: CASRGPGTGFGYTF

size: .
D: .
J: TRBJ2-7
length: 13
V: TRBV27
CDR3: CASRKTEGYEQYF

size: .
D: .
J: TRBJ1-2
length: 14
V: TRBV11-2
CDR3: CASSSRSGNYGYTF

size: .
D: .
J: TRBJ2-7
length: 11
V: TRBV21-1
CDR3: CASSKVYEQYF

size: few
D: TRBD1
J: TRBJ1-1
length: 13
V: TRBV29-1
CDR3: CSVWVQGDTEAFF

size: .
D: .
J: TRBJ2-1
length: 12
V: TRBV12-3/TRBV12-4
CDR3: CASSTTTHEQFF

size: .
D: TRBD1
J: TRBJ1-2
length: 16
V: TRBV7-9
CDR3: CASSPRRDRDNYGYTF

size: .
D: TRBD2
J: TRBJ2-1
length: 14
V: TRBV9
CDR3: CASSLREVNNEQFF

size: .
D: .
J: TRBJ2-5
length: 17
V: TRBV10-1
CDR3: CASSESRPAGVKETQYF

size: .
D: .
J: TRBJ2-4
length: 14
V: TRBV6-5
CDR3: CATAPAPSRNIQYF

size: once
D: TRBD1
J: TRBJ2-3
length: 15
V: TRBV9
CDR3: CASSSNGQGLDTQYF

size: .
D: .
J: TRBJ1-2
length: 17
V: TRBV30
CDR3: CAWSVRREVGRGYGYTF

size: .
D: .
J: TRBJ1-2
length: 13
V: TRBV19
CDR3: CASSPGTPSGYTF

size: .
D: TRBD2
J: TRBJ2-7
length: 15
V: TRBV24-1
CDR3: CATMRFGAGGREQYF

size: .
D: TRBD2
J: TRBJ2-1
length: 15
V: TRBV9
CDR3: CASSPGSGGYNEQFF

size: .
D: .
J: TRBJ2-3
length: 14
V: TRBV10-3
CDR3: CAISERRGTDTQYF

size: .
D: TRBD2
J: TRBJ2-5
length: 15
V: TRBV11-2
CDR3: CASSSQTSGSETQYF

size: .
D: TRBD1
J: TRBJ1-2
length: 13
V: TRBV20-1
CDR3: CSARGTGNYGYTF

size: .
D: .
J: TRBJ1-1
length: 13
V: TRBV29-1
CDR3: CSALGHPNTEAFF

size: .
D: .
J: TRBJ2-1
length: 16
V: TRBV12-3/TRBV12-4
CDR3: CASSWMIAKGGNEQFF

size: .
D: TRBD1
J: TRBJ2-2
length: 16
V: TRBV5-1
CDR3: CASSIGQGTNTGELFF

size: few
D: .
J: TRBJ1-5
length: 15
V: TRBV5-1
CDR3: CASSLGPYSNQPQHF

size: once
D: .
J: TRBJ2-1
length: 14
V: TRBV9
CDR3: CASSPTVGAGEQFF

size: .
D: .
J: TRBJ1-2
length: 11
V: TRBV29-1
CDR3: CSVDTRYGYTF

size: .
D: .
J: TRBJ2-1
length: 12
V: TRBV7-9
CDR3: CASSRQHNEQFF

size: .
D: TRBD1
J: TRBJ1-2
length: 13
V: TRBV24-1
CDR3: CATSDSTGDRYTF

size: .
D: .
J: TRBJ2-7
length: 13
V: TRBV28
CDR3: CASSLDFPRGQYF

size: .
D: TRBD1
J: TRBJ1-2
length: 16
V: TRBV29-1
CDR3: CSVAGGKTAVNYGYTF

size: .
D: TRBD1
J: TRBJ2-7
length: 13
V: TRBV25-1
CDR3: CASKRQGAREQYF

size: .
D: TRBD1
J: TRBJ1-1
length: 15
V: TRBV30
CDR3: CAWSNNDRVNTEAFF

size: .
D: .
J: TRBJ1-2
length: 14
V: TRBV6-5
CDR3: CASTGAEGNYGYTF

size: .
D: .
J: TRBJ1-1
length: 13
V: TRBV30
CDR3: CAWSKQGNTEAFF

size: once
D: .
J: TRBJ2-6
length: 17
V: TRBV30
CDR3: CAWAPRGPPSGANVLTF

size: .
D: .
J: TRBJ2-5
length: 15
V: TRBV11-2
CDR3: CASSLLGAGDETQYF